The 6 T cell receptor beta chains below come from one sample, sequenced in a study of T cell responses to AZD1222 COVID-19 vaccine (dated by TCRdb to about 2021). This specimen's time point label, per the study, means: baseline before first vaccination. The library was made by the immunoSEQ multiplex PCR assay. TCRdb provides this immuneACCESS table in a form limited to in-frame rearrangements. Some clones are lacking; in checked studies, under half of them reflect an unresolved V gene, and why the rest are absent is not known. The sample profile shows roughly 120,000 clones; around 90% of them were found once. Of the sample, 4.2% is held by the ten largest clones. The sequencing here drew on peripheral blood, taken on day 0 of AZD1222 vaccination. Every receptor here comes from an adult in good health.

V and J are TRBV6-2 or TRBV6-3 and TRBJ1-3; no definite D call. This CDR3 has 14 residues. Germline CDR1 reads MNHEY; CDR2 reads SVGEGT. The V gene lost 4 bases and the J gene lost 7 bases, with 14 bases spanning the gap. This CDR3 reads CASSFRGLGNTIYF. The CDR3, as DNA: TGTGCCAGCAGTTTTCGAGGGTTGGGGAACACCATATATTTT.

J is TRBJ2-3 and V is TRBV6-4, with D unresolved. This CDR3 comprises 15 residues. Trimming took off 5 bases at V and 0 bases at J, with 12 bases between the two ends. Germline CDR1 and CDR2: MRHNA and SNTAGT. The CDR3 DNA is TGTGCCAGCAGTTTTGAGATCTTCAGCACAGATACGCAGTATTTT. Its translation is CASSFEIFSTDTQYF.

V gene TRBV3-1 (or the pseudogene TRBV3-2) combines with J gene TRBJ1-1; 9 nucleotides align to TRBD1. V gave up 5 bases and J gave up 12 bases; unmatched junction bases: 10. The CDR3 runs to 13 residues. In germline, CDR1 is LGHDT, CDR2 YNNKEL (reference sequence). The CDR3 nucleotides read TGTGCCAGCAGCGAGACCGGGACAGGGCTTACTTTCTTT. It is translated as CASSETGTGLTFF.

The rearrangement links TRBV19 to TRBJ2-1; 8 bases fit TRBD1. Germline lookup yields CDR1 LNHDA and CDR2 SQIVND (reference sequence). The CDR3 has 13 residues. With V trimmed by 5 bases and J by 7 bases, 4 bases remained unmatched. CDR3 sequence: CASSSDRGNEQFF. The CDR3 coding sequence is TGTGCCAGTAGTTCCGACAGGGGAAATGAGCAGTTCTTC.

The V gene is TRBV11-2, the J gene TRBJ2-7; weak D call: TRBD2 (6 bases). Trimming removed 4 bases at V and 6 bases at J, with 16 bases between. This CDR3 has 14 residues. Germline V lookup: CDR1 SGHAT, CDR2 FQNNGV. In nucleotides, the CDR3 is TGTGCCAGCAGCTGGGGACGGGAGAGTCGCGAGCAGTACTTC. Protein product: CASSWGRESREQYF. The complete variable domain, with remaining parts taken from reference TRBV11-2 and TRBJ2-7, reads EAGVAQSPRYKIIEKRQSVAFWCNPISGHATLYWYQQILGQGPKLLIQFQNNGVVDDSQLPKDRFSAERLKGVDSTLKIQPAKLEDSAVYLCASSWGRESREQYFGPGTRLTVT.

The chain carries TRBV3-1 (or the pseudogene TRBV3-2) and TRBJ1-1; no clear D gene. The V gene lost 1 base and the J gene lost 7 bases, with 13 bases spanning the gap. The length of the CDR3 is 14 residues. Looked up from germline, CDR1 is LGHDT and CDR2 is YNNKEL (reference sequence). DNA for the CDR3: TGTGCCAGCAGCCAAGGGTCCCAGCTAATTGAAGCTTTCTTT. Amino acid sequence: CASSQGSQLIEAFF.